The rows below give T cell receptor beta chains drawn from one sample of a study of regulatory T cells in long-lasting Graves disease. TCRdb processed the multiplex PCR reads anew with MiXCR; each CDR3 protein has one entry. The data show around 300,000 distinct CDR3 sequences, with 20% to 25% seen just once and more than 50% held by the top ten. The source was peripheral blood mononuclear cells (PBMCs), collected when the disease was refractory, from a patient treated with antithyroid drugs. The receptor source for this set is a female donor with Graves disease. The CDR3 runs from the conserved cysteine through the conserved F or W. A D gene is named only where the DNA matches it firmly. Size tells how often a clone was seen (once, few, many) or the class of an expanded clone, and some rows leave it out.

V: TRBV27
size: many
J: TRBJ1-2
D: -
DNA: TGTGCCAGCAAGGACGAGGCCGGAGGCGGCTACACCTTC
CDR3: CASKDEAGGGYTF

V: TRBV29-1
size: -
J: TRBJ2-5
D: -
DNA: TGCAGCGTTGAGATCGTGGGTCCGGTACAAGAGACCCAGTACTTC
CDR3: CSVEIVGPVQETQYF

V: TRBV10-2
size: -
J: TRBJ2-7
D: TRBD1
DNA: TGCGCCAGCAGACCAACAACCGCAGGGGGAGAAGACGAGCAGTACTTC
CDR3: CASRPTTAGGEDEQYF

V: TRBV6-2/TRBV6-3
size: few
J: TRBJ2-7
D: -
DNA: TGTGCCAGTTGTTTGGGTATCTCGGCGTCCTACGAGCAGTACTTC
CDR3: CASCLGISASYEQYF

V: TRBV29-1
size: -
J: TRBJ2-2
D: -
DNA: TGCAGCGCTACAGGGTTTGGGAACACCGGGGAGCTGTTTTTT
CDR3: CSATGFGNTGELFF

V: TRBV18
size: few
J: TRBJ2-7
D: -
DNA: TGTGCCAGCTCACCAAATGTTGGGACCTACGAGCAGTACTTC
CDR3: CASSPNVGTYEQYF

V: TRBV18
size: -
J: TRBJ1-2
D: TRBD1
DNA: TGTGCCAGCTCACCACCGGCCTTGGACAGGGGGCTATATGGCTACACCTTC
CDR3: CASSPPALDRGLYGYTF

V: TRBV20-1
size: few
J: TRBJ2-7
D: TRBD2
DNA: TGCAGTGCTATGACTAGCGGGAGCGGAGAGCAGTACTTC
CDR3: CSAMTSGSGEQYF

V: TRBV28
size: many
J: TRBJ2-5
D: -
DNA: TGTGCCAGCAGTCCTCGATCGTCACAGGGAATGACCCAGTACTTC
CDR3: CASSPRSSQGMTQYF

V: TRBV5-5
size: many
J: TRBJ1-2
D: -
DNA: TGTGCCAGCAGCCCCGGGGAGGGGTTCTATGGCTACACCTTC
CDR3: CASSPGEGFYGYTF

V: TRBV20-1
size: many
J: TRBJ1-6
D: TRBD1
DNA: TGCAGTGCTAGAGAACGGGACAGGGACTATAATTCACCCCTCCACTTT
CDR3: CSARERDRDYNSPLHF

V: TRBV4-2
size: -
J: TRBJ1-1
D: -
DNA: TGTGCCAGCAGCAAAGACGTTTTCAGGGGAAATACTGAAGCTTTCTTT
CDR3: CASSKDVFRGNTEAFF

V: TRBV6-2/TRBV6-3
size: few
J: TRBJ1-6
D: -
DNA: TGTGCCAGCAGCGAAGACCTGGACTATAATTCACCCCTCCACTTT
CDR3: CASSEDLDYNSPLHF

V: TRBV19
size: few
J: TRBJ2-7
D: -
DNA: TGTGCCAGTAGTGATGGCAGGGGATCCTACGAGCAGTACTTC
CDR3: CASSDGRGSYEQYF

V: TRBV6-2/TRBV6-3
size: -
J: TRBJ1-1
D: -
DNA: TGTGCCAGCAGTTACGGTCGGGGGCAGAACACTGAAGCTTTCTTT
CDR3: CASSYGRGQNTEAFF

V: TRBV28
size: many
J: TRBJ2-7
D: TRBD2
DNA: TGTGCCAGCCGAGGGAGAGCGGGGCCCTACGAGCAGTACTTC
CDR3: CASRGRAGPYEQYF

V: TRBV4-2
size: few
J: TRBJ2-5
D: TRBD1
DNA: TGTGCCAGCAGCCAAACAGGGGTAGAGACCCAGTACTTC
CDR3: CASSQTGVETQYF

V: TRBV20-1
size: once
J: TRBJ1-4
D: -
DNA: TGCAGTGCCAAAAGACGCAGGGGTACTAATGAAAAACTGTTTTTT
CDR3: CSAKRRRGTNEKLFF

V: TRBV7-8
size: -
J: TRBJ2-1
D: TRBD1
DNA: TGTGCCAGCAGCTTCCGGGACAGATACAATGAGCAGTCCTTC
CDR3: CASSFRDRYNEQSF

V: TRBV28
size: many
J: TRBJ1-5
D: -
DNA: TGTGCCAGCGCTTGGGGCTCGGGCAATCAGCCCCAGCATTTT
CDR3: CASAWGSGNQPQHF

V: TRBV2
size: few
J: TRBJ1-6
D: -
DNA: TGTGCCAGCAGGGGCCGGGCAGGCACCAATAATTCACCCCTCCACTTT
CDR3: CASRGRAGTNNSPLHF

V: TRBV7-9
size: -
J: TRBJ2-1
D: -
DNA: TGTGCCAGCAGCTTAGGGGACTCACGTATAAATGAGCAGTTCTTC
CDR3: CASSLGDSRINEQFF

V: TRBV28
size: few
J: TRBJ2-7
D: TRBD1
DNA: TGTGCCACTAGACAGGGAATGAACGAGCAGTACTTC
CDR3: CATRQGMNEQYF

V: TRBV24-1
size: many
J: TRBJ1-1
D: -
DNA: TGTGCCACCAGTGAGGATATGAACACTGAAGCTTTCTTT
CDR3: CATSEDMNTEAFF

V: TRBV20-1
size: -
J: TRBJ2-1
D: -
DNA: TGCAGTGCTAGCGGGGCGAGGGAGCAGTTCTTC
CDR3: CSASGAREQFF

V: TRBV6-1
size: many
J: TRBJ1-1
D: -
DNA: TGTGCCAGCGGGGCTACTGAAGCTTTCTTT
CDR3: CASGATEAFF

V: TRBV28
size: many
J: TRBJ1-2
D: -
DNA: TGTGCCAGCAGCCCACAGGGATATGGCTACACCTTC
CDR3: CASSPQGYGYTF

V: TRBV7-8
size: few
J: TRBJ1-2
D: -
DNA: TGTGCCAGCAGCTTAGTTCGGCCTCTCGAACCCACTTCGGGGAGGAAAGTTTTCTATGGCTACACCTTC
CDR3: CASSLVRPLEPTSGRKVFYGYTF

V: TRBV28
size: many
J: TRBJ2-7
D: -
DNA: TGTGCCAGCAGTTTGAGGTCCTCTCTCTACGAGCAGTACTTC
CDR3: CASSLRSSLYEQYF

V: TRBV6-1
size: many
J: TRBJ2-2
D: TRBD2
DNA: TGTGCCAGCAGAACCATAGCGGGAACGGCGAACACCGGGGAGCTGTTTTTT
CDR3: CASRTIAGTANTGELFF

V: TRBV4-1
size: few
J: TRBJ2-5
D: -
DNA: TGCGCCAGCAGCCAAGCCCTTTTGGGACTGCAATACTTC
CDR3: CASSQALLGLQYF

V: TRBV12-3/TRBV12-4
size: -
J: TRBJ2-1
D: TRBD2
DNA: TGTGCCAGCAGTTCGGGACTAGCGGCGATCAATGGGCAGTTCTTC
CDR3: CASSSGLAAINGQFF

V: TRBV7-9
size: many
J: TRBJ2-5
D: TRBD1
DNA: TGTGCCAGCAGCACCCCGACAGGGGGCGAAGAGACCCAGTACTTC
CDR3: CASSTPTGGEETQYF

V: TRBV5-5
size: -
J: TRBJ2-2
D: -
DNA: TGTGCCAGCAGCTTGGCGCGGCCCACGAACACCGGGGAGCTGTTTTTT
CDR3: CASSLARPTNTGELFF

V: TRBV28
size: many
J: TRBJ2-7
D: TRBD1
DNA: TGTGCCAGCAGTGGATACGGGACAGTTGGCTACGAGCAGTACTTC
CDR3: CASSGYGTVGYEQYF

V: TRBV11-3
size: many
J: TRBJ1-1
D: -
DNA: TGTGCCAGCAGCTTAGAAGCATACACTGAAGCTTTCTTT
CDR3: CASSLEAYTEAFF

V: TRBV19
size: few
J: TRBJ2-2
D: TRBD1
DNA: TGTGCCAGTAGCCCCTGGACAGGGAAGGACACCGGGGAGCTGTTTTTT
CDR3: CASSPWTGKDTGELFF